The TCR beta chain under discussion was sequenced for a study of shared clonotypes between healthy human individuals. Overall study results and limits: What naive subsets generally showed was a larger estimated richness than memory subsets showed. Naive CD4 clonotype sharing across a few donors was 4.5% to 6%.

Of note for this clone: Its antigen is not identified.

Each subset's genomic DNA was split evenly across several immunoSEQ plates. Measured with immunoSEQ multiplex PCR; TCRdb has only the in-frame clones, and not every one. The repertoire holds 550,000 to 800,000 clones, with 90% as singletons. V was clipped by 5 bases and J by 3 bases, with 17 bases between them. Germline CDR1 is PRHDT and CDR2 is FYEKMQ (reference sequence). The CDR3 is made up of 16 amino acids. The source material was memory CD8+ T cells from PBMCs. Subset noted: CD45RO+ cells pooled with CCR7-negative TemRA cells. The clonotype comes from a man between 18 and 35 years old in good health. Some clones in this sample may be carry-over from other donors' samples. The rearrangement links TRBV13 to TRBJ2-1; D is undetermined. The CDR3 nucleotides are TGTGCCAGCAGCCACCAAGTCAGGAACGACTACAATGAGCAGTTCTTC. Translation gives CASSHQVRNDYNEQFF.